These 10 T cell receptor beta chains share one sample of origin, sequenced in a study of blood T cell repertoires in COVID-19. Profiled with immunoSEQ multiplex PCR; TCRdb holds only in-frame clones, not every one. The table records around 200,000 clones, about 87% of them present only once. The sample taken for sequencing was PBMCs or T cells enriched from blood (not recorded which). These receptors all stem from a man aged 25-45 years who had recovered from COVID-19.

The chain has TRBV9 and TRBJ2-5; a weak D match, TRBD2 (5 bases). The CDR3 runs to 13 residues. V lost 3 bases and J 7 bases, leaving 13 bases between the germline ends. Germline V gene lookup returns CDR1 SGDLS and CDR2 YYNGEE. CDR3 amino acids: CASSASGWGTQYF. CDR3 in DNA: TGTGCCAGCAGCGCATCGGGGTGGGGGACCCAGTACTTC.

V is TRBV9 and J is TRBJ2-1, with 13 nucleotides matching TRBD2. Trimming cost V 0 bases and J 0 bases; bases outside gene matches: 3. CDR3 length: 18 amino acids. Germline loops: CDR1 SGDLS, CDR2 YYNGEE. CDR3 sequence (DNA): TGTGCCAGCAGCGTAGGGGGACTAGCGGGAAGCTCCTACAATGAGCAGTTCTTC. Amino acids: CASSVGGLAGSSYNEQFF.

The chain employs TRBV20-1 and TRBJ1-4; 7 positions agree with TRBD1. The CDR3 covers 13 residues. The trim removed 3 bases at V and 8 bases at J, leaving 6 bases unmatched. Germline CDR1 DFQATT, CDR2 SNEGSKA (reference sequence). CDR3 amino acids: CSASQGVNEKLFF. In DNA, the CDR3 is TGCAGTGCTAGTCAGGGGGTGAACGAAAAACTGTTTTTT.

The V call is TRBV9, the J call TRBJ1-6; D gene ambiguous. Trimming took off 0 bases at V and 7 bases at J, with 8 bases between the two ends. Looked up from germline, CDR1 is SGDLS and CDR2 is YYNGEE. There are 14 residues in the CDR3. CDR3 protein: CASSVDPSNSPLHF. The DNA of the CDR3 is TGTGCCAGCAGCGTAGATCCCTCCAATTCACCCCTCCACTTT.

This chain links TRBV19 with TRBJ2-4, with 13 nucleotides matching TRBD2. The CDR3 loop spans 19 amino acids. The germline gives CDR1 LNHDA, CDR2 SQIVND (reference sequence). J lost 0 bases, V lost 3 bases, and 8 bases had no gene match. CDR3 protein: CASSIGGLAGTRAKNIQYF. CDR3 DNA sequence: TGTGCCAGTAGTATTGGGGGACTAGCGGGGACCAGAGCCAAAAACATTCAGTACTTC.

The chain has TRBV29-1 and TRBJ1-4, with 9 bases aligning to TRBD1. Germline loops: CDR1 SQVTM, CDR2 ANQGSEA. The junction had 4 bases not matched to a gene; V was cut back by 6 bases and J by 8 bases. The CDR3 runs to 12 residues. The CDR3 here is CSVKDRGEKLFF. In nucleotides, the CDR3 is TGCAGCGTGAAGGACAGGGGCGAAAAACTGTTTTTT.

This chain uses TRBV19 with TRBJ1-5, with D perhaps matching TRBD1 (5 bases). The CDR3 is made up of 15 amino acids. Germline loops: CDR1 LNHDA, CDR2 SQIVND (reference sequence). The V gene lost 1 base and the J gene lost 6 bases, with 13 bases spanning the gap. The CDR3: CASSIVFTGTQPQHF. The CDR3 DNA follows: TGTGCCAGTAGTATAGTTTTCACAGGAACTCAGCCCCAGCATTTT. The variable domain in full, completed from reference TRBV19 and TRBJ1-5, reads DGGITQSPKYLFRKEGQNVTLSCEQNLNHDAMYWYRQDPGQGLRLIYYSQIVNDFQKGDIAEGYSVSREKKESFPLTVTSAQKNPTAFYLCASSIVFTGTQPQHFGDGTRLSIL.

This clone was observed once. V and J are TRBV30 and TRBJ2-2, with TRBD1 as a possible D gene (5 bases). Deletions cut 3 bases from V and 5 bases from J, with 7 bases between. CDR1 and CDR2 from the germline V gene are GTSNPN and SVGIG (reference sequence). This CDR3 contains 12 residues. CDR3 sequence: CAWSGQTGELFF. The DNA for the CDR3 is TGTGCCTGGAGCGGACAAACCGGGGAGCTGTTTTTT.

The chain is built from TRBV18 and TRBJ2-1; TRBD2 agrees at 12 bases. CDR3 length: 16 residues. The V gene's germline CDR1 is KGHSH and CDR2 LQKENI. J gave up 2 bases and V 3 bases, and 2 bases lay outside the gene matches. The CDR3 is CASSPRLAGAYNEQFF. In nucleotides, the CDR3 is TGTGCCAGCTCACCGCGACTAGCGGGAGCCTACAATGAGCAGTTCTTC.

V and J are TRBV30 and TRBJ2-7; D is possibly TRBD1 (6 bases). In germline, CDR1 is GTSNPN, CDR2 SVGIG (reference sequence). The CDR3 is made up of 14 amino acids. The ends were cut back, 0 bases at V and 5 bases at J, with 14 bases in the middle. The CDR3 here is CAWSVVQGLDEQYF. CDR3 nucleotides: TGTGCCTGGAGTGTTGTGCAGGGGTTAGACGAGCAGTACTTC.